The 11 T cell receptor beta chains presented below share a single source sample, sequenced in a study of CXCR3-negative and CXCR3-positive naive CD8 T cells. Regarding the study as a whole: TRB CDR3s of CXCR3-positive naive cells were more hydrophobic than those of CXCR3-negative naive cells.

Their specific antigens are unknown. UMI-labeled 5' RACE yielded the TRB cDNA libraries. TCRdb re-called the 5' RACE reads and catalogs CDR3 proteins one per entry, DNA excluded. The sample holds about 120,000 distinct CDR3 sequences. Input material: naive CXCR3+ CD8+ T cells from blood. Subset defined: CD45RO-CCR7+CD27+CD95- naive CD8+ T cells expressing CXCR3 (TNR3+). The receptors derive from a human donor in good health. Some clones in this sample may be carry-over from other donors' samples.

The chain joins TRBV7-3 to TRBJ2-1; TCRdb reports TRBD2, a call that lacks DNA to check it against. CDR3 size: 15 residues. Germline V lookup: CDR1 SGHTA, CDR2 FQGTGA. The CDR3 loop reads CASSLTGGASNEQFF.

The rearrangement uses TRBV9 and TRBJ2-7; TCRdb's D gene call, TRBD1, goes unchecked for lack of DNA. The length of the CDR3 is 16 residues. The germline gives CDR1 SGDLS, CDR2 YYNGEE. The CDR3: CASSEDAGQGPYEQYF.

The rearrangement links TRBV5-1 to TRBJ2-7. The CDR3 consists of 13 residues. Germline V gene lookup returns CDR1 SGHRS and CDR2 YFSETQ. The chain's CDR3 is CASSLDIAYEQYF.

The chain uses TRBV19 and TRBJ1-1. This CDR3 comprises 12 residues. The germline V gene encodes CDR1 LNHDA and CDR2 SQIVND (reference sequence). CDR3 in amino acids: CASSTAYTEAFF.

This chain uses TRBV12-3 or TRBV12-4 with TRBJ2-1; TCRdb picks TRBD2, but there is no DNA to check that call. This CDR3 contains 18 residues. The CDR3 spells CASSLPPGTSGSLYEQFF.

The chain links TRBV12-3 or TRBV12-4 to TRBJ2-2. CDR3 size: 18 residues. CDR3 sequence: CASSFIGRSLFDVGELFF.

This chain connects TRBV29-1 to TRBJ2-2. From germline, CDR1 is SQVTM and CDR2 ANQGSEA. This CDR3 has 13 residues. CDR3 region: CSANLADTGELFF.

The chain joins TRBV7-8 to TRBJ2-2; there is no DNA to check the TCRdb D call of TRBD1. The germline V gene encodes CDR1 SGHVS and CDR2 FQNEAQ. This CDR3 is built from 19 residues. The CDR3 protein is CASSLVLHLQAENTGELFF. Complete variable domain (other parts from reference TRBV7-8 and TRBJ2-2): GAGVSQSPRYKVAKRGQDVALRCDPISGHVSLFWYQQALGQGPEFLTYFQNEAQLDKSGLPSDRFFAERPEGSVSTLKIQRTQQEDSAVYLCASSLVLHLQAENTGELFFGEGSRLTVL.

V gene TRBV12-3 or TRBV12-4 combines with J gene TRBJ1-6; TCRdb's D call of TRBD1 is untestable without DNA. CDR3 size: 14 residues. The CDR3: CASSFGQGNSPLHF.

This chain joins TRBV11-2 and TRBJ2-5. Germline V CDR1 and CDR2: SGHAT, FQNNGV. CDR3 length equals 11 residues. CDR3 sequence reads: CASSLIETQYF.

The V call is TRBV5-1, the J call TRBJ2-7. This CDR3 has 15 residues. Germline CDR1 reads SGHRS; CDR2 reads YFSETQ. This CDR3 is CASSLEAGFSYEQYF.